This T cell receptor beta chain appears in the sequencing data of a study of breast tumors, draining lymph nodes, adjacent tissues. V shed 6 bases and J 8 bases; nucleotides not matched to a gene: 9. Germline V gene data show CDR1 as LNHDA and CDR2 as SQIVND (reference sequence). This CDR3 has 15 residues. This clonotype has ten or more counts. Antigen specificity is unknown. TCRdb used MiXCR to reprocess the multiplex PCR reads, holding one entry per CDR3 protein. The profile shows about 230,000 distinct CDR3 sequences, roughly 32% of them singletons. Study observations and caveats: Luminal-like breast cancer showed significantly greater tumor-nontumor repertoire similarity than basal-like breast cancer did. Most tumor T cells seemingly derive from lymph node, then expand in tumor. Data only fit, rather than demonstrated, lymph node origin of most tumor T cells. Tumor repertoires ranked between lymph nodes and nontumor tissue in diversity, with V and J gene preferences.

The lymph nodes were axillary draining lymph nodes from breast cancer patients. This receptor was obtained from a female donor with breast cancer. Some clones in this sample may be carry-over from other donors' samples. Specimen: axillary lymph node tissue. V is TRBV19 and J is TRBJ2-1; 11 positions agree with TRBD2. CDR3 nucleotides: TGTGCCAGTAGAAGCCTAGCGGGAGGTAAGGATGAGCAGTTCTTC. Translated, it gives CASRSLAGGKDEQFF.